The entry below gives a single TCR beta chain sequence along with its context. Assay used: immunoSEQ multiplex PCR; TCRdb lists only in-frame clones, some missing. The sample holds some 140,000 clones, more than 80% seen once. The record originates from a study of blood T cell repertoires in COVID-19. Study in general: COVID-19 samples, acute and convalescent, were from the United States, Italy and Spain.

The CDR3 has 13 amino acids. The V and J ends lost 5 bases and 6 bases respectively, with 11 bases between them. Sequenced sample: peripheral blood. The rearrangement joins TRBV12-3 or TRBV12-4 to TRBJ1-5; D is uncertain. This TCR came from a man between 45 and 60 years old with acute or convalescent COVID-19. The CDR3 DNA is TGTGCCAGCAGTCCAGAGGGTATTCAGCCCCAGCATTTT. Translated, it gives CASSPEGIQPQHF.